A selection of T cell receptor beta chains follows, all from one sample in a study of T-cell reconstitution after alpha-beta-depleted transplantation in children. TCRdb re-derived calls from the PCR reads in MiXCR, one entry per CDR3 protein. Of 600,000 to 700,000 distinct CDR3 sequences listed, 16% are singletons. Sequenced material: PBMCs from the stem cell graft donor, taken from the stem cell graft. The receptors shown here come from a human donor who donated a stem cell graft to a child with acute myeloid leukemia. Both conserved end residues are trimmed from each CDR3.

v_call	cdr3_aa
TRBV12-3/TRBV12-4	ASSSTGGRNTEAF
TRBV7-2	ASSLRAGGSYNEQF
TRBV6-5	ASSYGPDIGELF
TRBV9	ASSVGTRGPNTEAF
TRBV6-1	ASSEKGSEESPQH
TRBV5-8	ASSVGLAGFNEQF
TRBV20-1	SALASGTGNTEAF
TRBV5-1	ASLRGGDDFNEQF
TRBV29-1	SVPGLGETQY
TRBV6-5	ASSYVPGANTGELF
TRBV9	ASSVGSGSTEAF
TRBV7-2	ASSLGGGADTGELF
TRBV5-5	ASSAGQGIQPQH
TRBV4-1	ASSQGSEQGYGYT
TRBV20-1	SARVAGLAKNIQY
TRBV20-1	SARGGASEQF
TRBV4-3	ASSQDLAGEETQY
TRBV20-1	SAPRQGWNEKLF
TRBV14	ASSKPGGAASTDTQY
TRBV15	ATSRDRDGSPLH
TRBV24-1	ATGGAGSYEQY
TRBV20-1	SARVGGAGNSPLH
TRBV4-2	ASSQGPFGLGTANTEAF
TRBV9	ASSVGTGGFNSPLH
TRBV4-3	ASSPRASAGTEAF
TRBV20-1	SASWGRETDTQY
TRBV5-1	ASSLDKGGGYEQY
TRBV4-3	ASSQDGAWGLGKNTEAF
TRBV19	ASSIDKVRPQH